This T cell receptor beta chain was captured by sequencing in a study of shared clonotypes between healthy human individuals. Study context: CD4 naive and memory got three plates each, CD8 naive two, CD8 memory one.

A note on this clone: Its antigen is not known.

The authors divided CD4+ cells into CD45RA+ naive and CD45RA-negative memory subsets. Original handling: Junction-only immunoSEQ data arrived without quality scores, meaning filtering differed. Some clones are missing from TCRdb's copy, which holds only in-frame ones; the method was immunoSEQ multiplex PCR. The V and J calls and clone size come from that table; D and trimming were worked out from the DNA. This table holds approximately 2.4 million clones, around 95% found once. CDR1 and CDR2 (germline): LGHNT, FRNRAP. Trimming removed 1 base from V and 3 bases from J; junction bases left unmatched: 3. This CDR3 has 16 residues. Notes on the study in general: The diversity represented, both genetic and in exposure history, was limited by few donors.

The origin of this receptor is a young man in good health. The chain carries TRBV12-5 and TRBJ2-3, with 11 bases that match TRBD2. Sequencing input: naive CD4+ T cells sorted from blood. As for subset: CD45RA+ positively selected. In DNA, the CDR3 is TGTGCTAGTGGTTTGGGACTAGCGGGAATAACAGATACGCAGTATTTT. It translates to CASGLGLAGITDTQYF.